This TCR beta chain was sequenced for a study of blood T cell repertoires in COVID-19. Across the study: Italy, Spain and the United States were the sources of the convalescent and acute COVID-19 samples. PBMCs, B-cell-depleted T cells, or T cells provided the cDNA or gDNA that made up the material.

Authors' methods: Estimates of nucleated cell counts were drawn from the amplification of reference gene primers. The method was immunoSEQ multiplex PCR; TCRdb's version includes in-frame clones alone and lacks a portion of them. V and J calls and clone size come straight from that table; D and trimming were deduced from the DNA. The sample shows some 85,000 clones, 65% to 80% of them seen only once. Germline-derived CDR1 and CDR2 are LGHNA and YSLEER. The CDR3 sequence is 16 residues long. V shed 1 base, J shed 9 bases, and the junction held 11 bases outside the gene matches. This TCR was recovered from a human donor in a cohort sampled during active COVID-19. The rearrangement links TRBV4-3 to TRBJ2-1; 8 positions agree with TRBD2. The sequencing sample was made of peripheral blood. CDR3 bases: TGCGCCAGCAGCCAAGCGACGGCGGGAGGTAGTGTTGAGCAGTTCTTC. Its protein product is CASSQATAGGSVEQFF.